The clone carrying this TCR beta chain was found a few times. In the same sample, other DNA sequences code for this CDR3. Losses at the gene ends were 2 bases for V and 5 bases for J; bases not matched to a gene: 1. The CDR3 sequence is 15 residues long. CDR1 is MNHEY and CDR2 is SMNVEV in the germline V gene (reference sequence). These data come from a study of shared clonotypes between healthy human individuals. On sorted subsets, replicate PCRs used about 0.2 ug DNA, or tens of thousands of T cell genomes. Assay used: immunoSEQ multiplex PCR; TCRdb lists only in-frame clones, some missing. Here the sample spans about 2 million clones, roughly 94% being singletons.

The chain employs TRBV27 and TRBJ1-6; 9 positions agree with TRBD1. Sequenced input: naive CD4+ T cells sorted from blood. Subset specified: CD45RA+ positively selected. The TCR was taken from a man younger than 35 in good health. As DNA, the CDR3 is TGTGCCAGCAGTTTACGGACAGGGGATAATTCACCCCTCCACTTT. Translating it yields CASSLRTGDNSPLHF.